A single sample is the source of the 15 T cell receptor beta chains below, sequenced in a study of blood T cells in healthy people across ages. Combining a sample-barcoded 5' primer with a J-beta primer mix, a second PCR ran for roughly 6 to 12 cycles. TCRdb reprocessed the 5' RACE reads via MiXCR and lists one record per CDR3 protein. The sample gives hundreds of thousands of distinct CDR3 sequences, around a quarter of which show up once; approximately 2.9% is in the top ten. The same data also went into a second study, on T cells of mothers and their children.

The sample was blood. Receptors originate from a boy between 5 and 17 years old in good health.

The V and J genes are TRBV5-1 and TRBJ2-1; D might be TRBD1 (6 bases). CDR3 length equals 15 residues. The germline V and J ends were trimmed by 0 bases and 8 bases, with 15 bases remaining between them. Germline values: CDR1 SGHRS, CDR2 YFSETQ. The DNA of the CDR3 is TGCGCCAGCAGCTTGGATTCAGGGGCACGGGATGAGCAGTTCTTC. Translating it yields CASSLDSGARDEQFF.

On this clonotype itself: Relative to the germline gene, one junction end is altered; a read error may explain this. The chain has TRBV19 and TRBJ1-1, with D perhaps matching TRBD1 (6 bases). CDR1 and CDR2 from the germline V gene are LNHDA and SQIVND (reference sequence). The CDR3 runs 15 residues. The CDR3 here is CASSIWEQGDTEAFF. CDR3 nucleotide sequence: TGCGCCAGTAGTATATGGGAACAGGGAGACACTGAAGCTTTCTTT.

The V gene is TRBV20-1, the J gene TRBJ2-5, with 10 bases matching TRBD2. The end of the DNA aligns better with TRBJ2-1, so the J call may be wrong. Germline CDR1 and CDR2: DFQATT and SNEGSKA (reference sequence). The CDR3 spans 14 residues. In DNA, the CDR3 is TGCAGTGCTAGAGACAGCGGGGGGGCAAATGAGCAGTTCTTC. Amino acids: CSARDSGGANEQFF.

This chain links TRBV6-1 with TRBJ1-1, with a possible D match to TRBD1 (5 bases). CDR3 length: 14 amino acids. Per the germline V gene, CDR1 is MNHNS and CDR2 is SASEGT. V lost 2 bases and J lost 7, with 14 bases in between. CDR3 coding DNA: TGTGCCAGCAGTGAACGGAGGGACGGGGGTGAAGCTTTCTTT. Protein: CASSERRDGGEAFF.

A few counts support this clonotype. The V and J genes are TRBV4-1 and TRBJ2-5, with 10 bases fitting TRBD1. After removal of 0 bases from V and 11 bases from J, the junction contained 12 bases not matched to a gene. There are 16 residues in the CDR3. CDR1 is MGHRA, CDR2 YSYEKL, per germline. The CDR3 protein is CASSQDPGQGEGEQYF. As DNA, the CDR3 is TGCGCCAGCAGCCAAGACCCTGGACAGGGGGAAGGAGAGCAGTACTTC.

This clonotype came up a few times. V is TRBV11-2 and J is TRBJ2-3; TRBD1 might be the D (5 bases). Trimming cost V 8 bases and J 0 bases, with 12 bases left between them. The CDR3 covers 14 residues. In germline, CDR1 is SGHAT, CDR2 FQNNGV. CDR3 region: CASYSGASTDTQYF. The CDR3 DNA reads TGTGCCAGCTATTCTGGGGCAAGCACAGATACGCAGTATTTT.

This clonotype was seen a handful of times. This chain joins TRBV6-6 and TRBJ1-6; perhaps TRBD1 as D (5 bases). The CDR3 has 15 amino acids. V was cut by 0 bases and J by 14 bases, with 17 bases left in between. Germline V gene lookup returns CDR1 MNHNY and CDR2 SVGAGI (reference sequence). As DNA, the CDR3 is TGTGCCAGCAGTTACTCGACCATGGCAGGGCCATCCCTCCACTTT. It codes for CASSYSTMAGPSLHF.

This clonotype was detected ten times or more. The chain employs TRBV7-9 and TRBJ2-5; D might be TRBD1 (5 bases). Germline assignment: CDR1 SEHNR and CDR2 FQNEAQ (reference sequence). V was shortened by 0 bases and J by 6 bases, with 5 bases between the two germline ends. This CDR3 comprises 12 residues. DNA of the CDR3: TGTGCCAGCAGCTTAGCGGGGCAGACCCAGTACTTC. The encoded protein is CASSLAGQTQYF.

With respect to this clonotype: One junction end does not reproduce the germline sequence, and a read error may be involved. The chain uses TRBV5-1 and TRBJ1-1; tentatively, D is TRBD1 (5 bases). The CDR3 extends over 15 amino acids. Germline loops: CDR1 SGHRS, CDR2 YFSETQ. For the CDR3, the DNA is TGCGCCAGCAGCTTGTTTCAGGGTGGAAACACTGGAGCTTTCTTT. Amino acid sequence: CASSLFQGGNTGAFF.

The chain combines TRBV13 with TRBJ2-2; either TRBD1 or TRBD2 may supply D (5 bases each). Per the germline V gene, CDR1 is PRHDT and CDR2 is FYEKMQ (reference sequence). There are 15 residues in the CDR3. V lost 4 bases and J 1 base, leaving 10 bases between the germline ends. The CDR3 region is CASSWDGLNTGELFF. CDR3 coding DNA: TGTGCCAGCAGCTGGGACGGACTGAACACCGGGGAGCTGTTTTTT.

The rearrangement links TRBV6-4 to TRBJ2-3; 11 bases agree with TRBD2. The CDR3 spans 17 residues. Germline assignment: CDR1 MRHNA and CDR2 SNTAGT. After removal of 2 bases from V and 4 bases from J, the junction contained 8 bases not matched to a gene. In DNA form, the CDR3 reads TGTGCCAGCAGTGACGCCGCTAGCGGGGGGACTTCAGATACGCAGTATTTT. Protein sequence: CASSDAASGGTSDTQYF.

The chain joins TRBV9 to TRBJ2-3, with 8 bases fitting TRBD1. The CDR3 contains 16 residues. The J segment lost 2 bases and the V segment lost 1 base, leaving 6 bases of the junction unmatched. Germline values: CDR1 SGDLS, CDR2 YYNGEE. The CDR3 DNA is TGTGCCAGCAGCGTAAACAGGGGGTACCCCACAGATACGCAGTATTTT. It translates to CASSVNRGYPTDTQYF.

DNA of the CDR3: TGTGCCAGCAGCTTTGAAGGTGGGGCTTATGGCTACACCTTC. Amino acid sequence: CASSFEGGAYGYTF. This sequence joins TRBV7-9 and TRBJ1-2; weak D call: TRBD1 (5 bases). The CDR3 totals 14 residues. Germline values: CDR1 SEHNR, CDR2 FQNEAQ (reference sequence). V lost 3 bases to trimming and J lost 5 bases, with 13 bases between them.

This chain joins TRBV6-5 and TRBJ2-5; D perhaps matches TRBD2 (6 bases). Trimming pared 1 base from V and 4 bases from J, leaving 13 bases between. The V gene's germline CDR1 is MNHEY and CDR2 SVGAGI. The CDR3 is 15 residues long. CDR3 sequence (DNA): TGTGCCAGCAGTTACTTAGGAGGGGAGCCAGAGACCCAGTACTTC. Amino acid sequence: CASSYLGGEPETQYF.

The genes are TRBV7-9 and TRBJ2-7; 8 nucleotides line up with TRBD1. Germline V gives CDR1 SEHNR, CDR2 FQNEAQ (reference sequence). The CDR3 sequence is 15 residues long. Trimming at V came to 2 bases and at J to 5 bases, leaving 8 bases not matched to a gene. Here the CDR3 DNA reads TGTGCCAGCAGCTTAAACGCAGGGGGCAATAACGAGCAGTACTTC. This gives the protein CASSLNAGGNNEQYF.